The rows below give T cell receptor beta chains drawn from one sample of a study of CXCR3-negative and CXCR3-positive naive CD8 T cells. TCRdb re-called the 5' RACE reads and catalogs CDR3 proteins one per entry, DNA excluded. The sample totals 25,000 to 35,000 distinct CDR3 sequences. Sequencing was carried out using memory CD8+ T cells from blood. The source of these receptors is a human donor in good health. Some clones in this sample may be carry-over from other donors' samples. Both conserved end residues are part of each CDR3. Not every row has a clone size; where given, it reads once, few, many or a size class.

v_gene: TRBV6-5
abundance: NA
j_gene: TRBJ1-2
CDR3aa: CASSFLDSLYGYTF

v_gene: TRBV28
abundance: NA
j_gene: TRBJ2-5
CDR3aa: CASSLPTGWETQYF

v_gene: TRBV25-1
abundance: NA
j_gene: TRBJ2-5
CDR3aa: CASSDPGWNQETQYF

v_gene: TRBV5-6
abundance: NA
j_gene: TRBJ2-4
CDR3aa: CASSLEGARDIQYF

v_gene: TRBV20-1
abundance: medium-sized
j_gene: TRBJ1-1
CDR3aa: CSGPTGDNTEAFF

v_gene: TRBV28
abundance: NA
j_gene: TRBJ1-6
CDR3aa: CASSSNSPLHF

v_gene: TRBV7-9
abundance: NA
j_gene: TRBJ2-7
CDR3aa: CASRLDRDTNYEQYF

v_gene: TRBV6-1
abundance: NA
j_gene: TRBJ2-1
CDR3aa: CASYLGGDEQFF

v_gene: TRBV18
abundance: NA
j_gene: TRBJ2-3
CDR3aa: CASSPYGGMDTQYF

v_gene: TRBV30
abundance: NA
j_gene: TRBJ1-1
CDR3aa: CAWSVQGSGTEAFF

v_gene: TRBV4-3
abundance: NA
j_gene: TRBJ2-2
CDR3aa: CASSQDWGGANTGELFF

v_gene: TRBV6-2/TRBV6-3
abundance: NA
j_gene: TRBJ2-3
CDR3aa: CASNRDRGHTDTQYF

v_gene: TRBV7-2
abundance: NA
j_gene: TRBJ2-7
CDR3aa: CASSLDRAGVSYEQYF

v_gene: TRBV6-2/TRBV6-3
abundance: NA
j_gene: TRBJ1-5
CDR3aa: CASTNFTYNQPQHF

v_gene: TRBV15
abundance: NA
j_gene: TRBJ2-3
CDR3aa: CATSRASTPTDTQYF

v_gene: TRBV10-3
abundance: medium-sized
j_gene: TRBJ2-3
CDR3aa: CAISRTDTDTQYF

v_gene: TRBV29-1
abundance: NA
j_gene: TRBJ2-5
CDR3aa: CSVTRRYQETQYF

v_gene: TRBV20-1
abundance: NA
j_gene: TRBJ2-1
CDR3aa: CSARVPRGGNNEQFF

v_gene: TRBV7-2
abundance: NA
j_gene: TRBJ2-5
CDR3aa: CASSLASPGGETQYF

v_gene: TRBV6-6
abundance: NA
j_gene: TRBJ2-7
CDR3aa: CASSLTSGGDYYEQYF